Shown below are 22 T cell receptor beta chains from a single sample sequenced in a study of blood T cell repertoires in COVID-19. Measured with immunoSEQ multiplex PCR; TCRdb has only the in-frame clones, and not every one. The sample contains fewer than 150,000 clones, about four fifths of which appear only once. Sequenced input: peripheral blood. Source of these receptors: a woman in her forties or fifties with acute or convalescent COVID-19.

The chain employs TRBV7-9 and TRBJ1-4; unclear D gene. V was clipped by 0 bases and J by 7 bases, with 18 bases between them. The length of the CDR3 is 17 residues. Per germline, CDR1 SEHNR and CDR2 FQNEAQ (reference sequence). CDR3 loop: CASSLAGGGNGREKLFF. The CDR3 DNA reads TGTGCCAGCAGCTTAGCAGGAGGAGGTAATGGGCGTGAAAAACTGTTTTTT.

This clone was seen a single time. The chain links TRBV19 to TRBJ1-3; 9 bases fit TRBD1. The CDR3 runs 16 residues. V was pared by 3 bases and J by 0 bases, with 3 bases of the junction left unmatched. The germline V gene encodes CDR1 LNHDA and CDR2 SQIVND (reference sequence). DNA for the CDR3: TGTGCCAGTAGTATTGGGACAGGGAGCTCTGGAAACACCATATATTTT. Amino acid sequence: CASSIGTGSSGNTIYF.

The CDR3 DNA follows: TGTGCCAGCAGCCAAGATCAACAGCCTAAGGGGGAGCTGTTTTTT. Its translation: CASSQDQQPKGELFF. This chain joins TRBV3-1 (or the pseudogene TRBV3-2) and TRBJ2-2; D ambiguous. V was pared by 0 bases and J by 8 bases, with 13 bases between. The CDR3 is 15 residues long. From germline, CDR1 is LGHDT and CDR2 YNNKEL (reference sequence).

This chain connects TRBV4-1 to TRBJ1-1, with D unclear. This CDR3 is built from 13 residues. V shed 3 bases and J shed 1 base, with 6 bases lying between them. CDR1 MGHRA and CDR2 YSYEKL come from the germline V gene. In DNA form, the CDR3 reads TGCGCCAGCAGCCAGGCAGGGAACACTGAAGCTTTCTTT. Translation: CASSQAGNTEAFF.

The count of this clone is one. The chain combines TRBV29-1 with TRBJ1-2, with a tentative D call TRBD1 (5 bases). Trimming pared 6 bases from V and 4 bases from J, leaving 12 bases between. CDR3 size: 12 residues. Per germline, CDR1 SQVTM and CDR2 ANQGSEA. CDR3 nucleotides: TGCAGCGTCCAACCCGACAGCTATGGCTACACCTTC. Amino acids: CSVQPDSYGYTF.

The V and J genes are TRBV9 and TRBJ2-7, with 8 positions matching TRBD2. From germline, CDR1 is SGDLS and CDR2 YYNGEE. The CDR3 covers 16 residues. J lost 7 bases, V lost 0 bases, and 12 bases had no gene match. The CDR3 nucleotides read TGTGCCAGCAGCGTAGAGGGTAGCGGGGCAATGAGGGAGCAGTACTTC. Translation: CASSVEGSGAMREQYF.

V gene TRBV28 combines with J gene TRBJ2-1; 12 bases line up with TRBD1. Germline-derived CDR1 and CDR2 are MDHEN and SYDVKM. V gave up 8 bases and J gave up 7 bases; unmatched junction bases: 6. The CDR3 is 14 residues long. CDR3 in DNA: TGTGCCAGCCGGGGACAGGGGGCGCGAAATGAGCAGTTCTTC. Its translation is CASRGQGARNEQFF.

The chain is built from TRBV24-1 and TRBJ1-3; D call uncertain. The CDR3 runs 17 residues. Germline CDR1 KGHDR, CDR2 SFDVKD. With 5 bases removed from V and 4 bases from J, the gap between germline ends came to 20 bases. The CDR3 sequence is CATSVHNHTRQGNTIYF. The CDR3 DNA is TGTGCCACCAGTGTTCATAACCACACCAGGCAAGGAAACACCATATATTTT.

V and J are TRBV13 and TRBJ1-2, with 8 nucleotides matching TRBD1. The J segment lost 1 base and the V segment lost 6 bases, leaving 7 bases of the junction unmatched. Germline CDR1 PRHDT, CDR2 FYEKMQ (reference sequence). This CDR3 is 15 amino acids long. CDR3 amino acids: CASRWGQALNYGYTF. The CDR3 coding sequence is TGTGCCAGCAGATGGGGACAGGCCCTTAACTATGGCTACACCTTC.

This rearrangement joins TRBV4-1 to TRBJ2-1; TRBD1 might be the D (6 bases). The V end was cut by 0 bases, the J end by 6 bases, with 12 bases between. CDR1 and CDR2 (germline): MGHRA, YSYEKL. The CDR3 length is 15 residues. The CDR3 sequence: CASSQDLTGPNEQFF. The CDR3, as DNA: TGCGCCAGCAGCCAAGATCTAACAGGGCCCAATGAGCAGTTCTTC.

The chain couples TRBV27 to TRBJ1-2; D is undetermined. V was pared by 5 bases and J by 2 bases, with 15 bases between. Germline V lookup: CDR1 MNHEY, CDR2 SMNVEV (reference sequence). This CDR3 contains 15 residues. This CDR3 reads CASSPWGGDNYGYTF. In DNA form, the CDR3 reads TGTGCCAGCAGTCCATGGGGAGGTGACAACTATGGCTACACCTTC.

This chain uses TRBV6-5 with TRBJ1-4, with 7 bases lining up with TRBD1. This CDR3 is built from 15 residues. The ends lost 5 bases at V and 7 bases at J; junction bases unmatched: 10. Germline V lookup: CDR1 MNHEY, CDR2 SVGAGI. The CDR3 loop reads CASSPRQGFGEKLFF. CDR3 DNA: TGTGCCAGCAGTCCGAGACAGGGTTTCGGTGAAAAACTGTTTTTT.

The chain has TRBV25-1 and TRBJ1-3, with D perhaps TRBD1 (5 bases). The germline gives CDR1 MGHDK, CDR2 SYGVNS. The CDR3 totals 14 residues. Trimming left V 2 bases short and J 2 bases short, with 7 bases between. The CDR3 here is CASSEKGTGNTIYF. The CDR3 DNA reads as TGTGCCAGCAGTGAAAAGGGGACTGGAAACACCATATATTTT.

The chain combines TRBV30 with TRBJ1-3; D is unclear. V was cut by 3 bases and J by 0 bases, with 12 bases left in between. Germline CDR1 GTSNPN, CDR2 SVGIG (reference sequence). This CDR3 is built from 15 residues. The CDR3 here is CAWRIPAISGNTIYF. CDR3 bases: TGTGCCTGGAGGATACCAGCGATCTCTGGAAACACCATATATTTT.

This chain connects TRBV6-1 to TRBJ2-3, with 8 positions matching TRBD1. The CDR3 runs 17 residues. The germline gives CDR1 MNHNS, CDR2 SASEGT. The junction had 5 bases not matched to a gene; V was cut back by 0 bases and J by 0 bases. The CDR3 bases are TGTGCCAGCAGTGAAGCGATAGGACAGGGCAGCACAGATACGCAGTATTTT. This gives the protein CASSEAIGQGSTDTQYF.

This chain uses TRBV2 with TRBJ2-2; 12 positions match TRBD1. The ends lost 3 bases at V and 9 bases at J; junction bases unmatched: 5. Germline V gives CDR1 SNHLY, CDR2 FYNNEI. The CDR3 is made up of 15 amino acids. The chain's CDR3 is CASSDPGTGGRELFF. In DNA, the CDR3 is TGTGCCAGCAGTGACCCCGGGACAGGGGGCCGGGAGCTGTTTTTT.

The chain combines TRBV2 with TRBJ1-3; no reliable D call. The CDR3 sequence is 14 residues long. Germline assignment: CDR1 SNHLY and CDR2 FYNNEI. V lost 3 bases to trimming and J lost 4 bases, with 10 bases between them. CDR3 bases: TGTGCCAGCAGTGATGCCGGGATGGGAAACACCATATATTTT. As protein: CASSDAGMGNTIYF.

The rearrangement uses TRBV28 and TRBJ2-2; 9 positions match TRBD1. The trim removed 4 bases at V and 6 bases at J, leaving 12 bases unmatched. Germline V gives CDR1 MDHEN, CDR2 SYDVKM. The CDR3 loop spans 17 amino acids. CDR3 loop: CASSSLPGTGSPGELFF. DNA of the CDR3: TGTGCCAGCAGTTCCCTACCGGGGACAGGGAGTCCCGGGGAGCTGTTTTTT.

The chain joins TRBV6-5 to TRBJ1-2; 7 nucleotides align to TRBD1. Per germline, CDR1 MNHEY and CDR2 SVGAGI. The CDR3 totals 16 residues. Trimming cost V 2 bases and J 6 bases; bases outside gene matches: 12. The CDR3 loop is CASSYRAKGASNGYTF. The CDR3 nucleotides read TGTGCCAGCAGTTACAGGGCCAAGGGGGCAAGTAATGGCTACACCTTC.

The CDR3 sequence: CAIGGAGTKLFF. In nucleotides, the CDR3 is TGTGCCATCGGAGGGGCAGGGACTAAACTGTTTTTT. The genes are TRBV10-3 and TRBJ1-4, with D tentatively TRBD1 (5 bases). This CDR3 has 12 amino acids. Trimming removed 8 bases from V and 11 bases from J, with 15 bases in between. In germline, CDR1 is ENHRY, CDR2 SYGVKD.

The chain joins TRBV18 to TRBJ2-5; D not certain. Looked up from germline, CDR1 is KGHSH and CDR2 is LQKENI. The CDR3 contains 13 residues. V was cut by 3 bases and J by 1 base, with 6 bases left in between. CDR3 coding DNA: TGTGCCAGCTCACCCAACTTCCAAGAGACCCAGTACTTC. It specifies CASSPNFQETQYF. Full variable domain (remainder filled in from reference TRBV18 and TRBJ2-5): NAGVMQNPRHLVRRRGQEARLRCSPMKGHSHVYWYRQLPEEGLKFMVYLQKENIIDESGMPKERFSAEFPKEGPSILRIQQVVRGDSAAYFCASSPNFQETQYFGPGTRLLVL.

The chain couples TRBV7-6 to TRBJ1-1, with a possible D match to TRBD1 (6 bases). The CDR3 is 13 amino acids. Germline CDR1 reads SGHVS; CDR2 reads FNYEAQ. Deletions cut 6 bases from V and 1 base from J, with 9 bases between. The chain's CDR3 is CASSLQGNTEAFF. The CDR3, as DNA: TGTGCCAGCAGTCTACAGGGGAACACTGAAGCTTTCTTT.